The 7 T cell receptor beta chains reported below all come from one sample, sequenced in a study of cytomegalovirus exposure and HLA in healthy donors. The PCR contained 60 Vbeta and 13 Jbeta primers. The repertoire was sequenced with immunoSEQ multiplex PCR; TCRdb's copy has only in-frame clones and lacks some. The table records approximately 160,000 clones, over 75% of them present only once. Input material: PBMCs. The receptors shown here come from a woman aged 50 to 60 in good health and CMV-seropositive.

This clone was detected once. The rearrangement links TRBV29-1 to TRBJ1-2; unclear D gene. V was cut by 8 bases and J by 4 bases, with 14 bases left in between. The V gene's germline CDR1 is SQVTM and CDR2 ANQGSEA. The CDR3 consists of 12 residues. The CDR3 bases are TGCAGCTTCAACGCCGAGGGCTATGGCTACACCTTC. Its translation: CSFNAEGYGYTF.

This clone appeared a few times. The rearrangement joins TRBV9 to TRBJ1-4; 7 bases align to TRBD1. Germline V gives CDR1 SGDLS, CDR2 YYNGEE. There are 15 residues in the CDR3. J lost 4 bases, V lost 2 bases, and 5 bases had no gene match. CDR3 coding DNA: TGTGCCAGCAGCGTGGAATGGGACAGTAATGAAAAACTGTTTTTT. It specifies CASSVEWDSNEKLFF.

This clone occurred a few times. V and J are TRBV27 and TRBJ1-1, with D uncertain. Trimming removed 9 bases from V and 5 bases from J, with 16 bases in between. Germline V lookup: CDR1 MNHEY, CDR2 SMNVEV (reference sequence). This CDR3 is built from 13 residues. CDR3 protein: CASFFNSATEAFF. The CDR3 nucleotides are TGTGCCAGTTTCTTCAACAGTGCGACTGAAGCTTTCTTT.

This clone was detected once. The chain uses TRBV28 and TRBJ2-5, with TRBD1 as a possible D gene (5 bases). V dropped 2 bases and J dropped 2 bases, with 18 bases sitting between them. This CDR3 region has 17 residues. The germline CDR1 and CDR2 sequences are MDHEN and SYDVKM. The CDR3 loop is CASSLRAGPILQETQYF. The CDR3 bases are TGTGCCAGCAGTTTACGGGCAGGGCCCATCCTTCAAGAGACCCAGTACTTC.

The chain carries TRBV7-2 and TRBJ1-5; D is unresolved. The germline gives CDR1 SGHTA, CDR2 FQGNSA. Trimming left V 1 base short and J 4 bases short, with 11 bases between. This CDR3 is 15 amino acids long. The CDR3 loop is CASSLGVQMNQPQHF. The CDR3 nucleotides are TGTGCCAGCAGCTTAGGGGTACAGATGAATCAGCCCCAGCATTTT.

The J gene is TRBJ1-2, the V gene TRBV28, with 9 bases matching TRBD1. The CDR3 runs to 14 residues. Germline loops: CDR1 MDHEN, CDR2 SYDVKM. V lost 9 bases and J lost 4; bases outside the gene matches: 9. The CDR3 coding sequence is TGTGCCAGTGTATCGTCGACAGGGGGCTATGGCTACACCTTC. This gives the protein CASVSSTGGYGYTF.

The rearrangement joins TRBV30 to TRBJ1-1; no clear D gene. Trimming removed 4 bases at V and 6 bases at J, with 12 bases between. Germline assignment: CDR1 GTSNPN and CDR2 SVGIG (reference sequence). This CDR3 comprises 12 residues. This CDR3 is CAWIRGFPEAFF. The CDR3 DNA is TGTGCCTGGATAAGAGGTTTTCCTGAAGCTTTCTTT.